This T cell receptor (beta chain) was recorded in a study of blood T cell repertoires in COVID-19. Clones were read by immunoSEQ multiplex PCR, and TCRdb kept only the in-frame ones, dropping some. Among tens of thousands of clones listed, about 88% were seen once. Trimming cost V 0 bases and J 9 bases, with 15 bases left between them. Germline CDR1 and CDR2: MGHRA and YSYEKL. This CDR3 spans 15 amino acids. V usage is TRBV4-1 and J usage is TRBJ1-5, with TRBD1 as a possible D gene (5 bases). The sample taken for sequencing was peripheral blood. The origin of this receptor is a man aged 45-65 years with active COVID-19. For the CDR3, the DNA is TGCGCCAGCAGCCAAGATCCGGCAGGGTACCGGCCCCAGCATTTT. Protein sequence: CASSQDPAGYRPQHF.